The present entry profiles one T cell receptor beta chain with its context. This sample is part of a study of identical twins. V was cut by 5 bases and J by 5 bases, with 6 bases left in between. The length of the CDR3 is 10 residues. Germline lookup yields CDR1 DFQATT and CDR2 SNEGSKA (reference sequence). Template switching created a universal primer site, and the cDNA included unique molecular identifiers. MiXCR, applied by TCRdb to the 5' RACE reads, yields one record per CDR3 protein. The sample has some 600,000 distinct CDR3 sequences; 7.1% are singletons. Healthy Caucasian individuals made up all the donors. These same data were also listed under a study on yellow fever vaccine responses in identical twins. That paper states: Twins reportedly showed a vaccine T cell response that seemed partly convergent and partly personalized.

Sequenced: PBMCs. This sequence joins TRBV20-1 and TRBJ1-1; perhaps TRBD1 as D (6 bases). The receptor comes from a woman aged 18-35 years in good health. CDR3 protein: CSAGQTEAFF. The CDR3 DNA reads TGCAGTGCTGGACAGACTGAAGCTTTCTTT.